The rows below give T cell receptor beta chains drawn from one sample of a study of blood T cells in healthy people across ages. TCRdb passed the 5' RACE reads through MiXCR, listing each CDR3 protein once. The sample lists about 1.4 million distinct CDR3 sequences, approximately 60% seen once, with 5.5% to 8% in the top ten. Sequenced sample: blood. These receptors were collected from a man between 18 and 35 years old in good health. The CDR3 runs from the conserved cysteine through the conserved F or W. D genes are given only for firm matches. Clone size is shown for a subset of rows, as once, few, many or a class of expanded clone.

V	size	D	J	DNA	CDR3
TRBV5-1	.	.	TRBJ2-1	TGCGCCAGCAGCTTGGATGGGGGGAGCTCCTACAATGAGCCGTTCTTC	CASSLDGGSSYNEPFF
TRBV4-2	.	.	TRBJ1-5	TGTGCCAGCAGCCCGGGACCCCCCGGCGTGATTCAGCCCCAGCATTTT	CASSPGPPGVIQPQHF
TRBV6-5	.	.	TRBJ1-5	TGTGCCAGCAGTGGCCCGGGTCGACAGCCCCAGCATTTT	CASSGPGRQPQHF
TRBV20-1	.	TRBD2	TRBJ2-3	TGCAGTGCTCTACTAGCGGCCCCTGATACGCAGTATTTT	CSALLAAPDTQYF
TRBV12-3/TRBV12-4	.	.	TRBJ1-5	TGTGCCAGCAGTTTAGGAGGCGTCCGTAGCAATCAGCCCCAGCATTTT	CASSLGGVRSNQPQHF
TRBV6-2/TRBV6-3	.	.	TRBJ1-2	TGTGCCAGCAGTTACGCCCCGGGACAAGTCTATGGCTACACCTTC	CASSYAPGQVYGYTF
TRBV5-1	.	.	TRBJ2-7	TGCGCCAGCAGCGTGTGGCAGTCCTACGAGCAGTACTTC	CASSVWQSYEQYF
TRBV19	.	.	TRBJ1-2	TGTGCCAGTGGGCCCCCTAACTATGGCTACACCTTC	CASGPPNYGYTF
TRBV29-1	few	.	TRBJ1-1	TGCAGCGGCGCCCGAGCCCAGAAGAACACTGAAGCTTTCTTT	CSGARAQKNTEAFF
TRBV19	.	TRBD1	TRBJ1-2	TGTGCCAGTAGTCCGGACAGGACGGCCGGCTACACCTTC	CASSPDRTAGYTF
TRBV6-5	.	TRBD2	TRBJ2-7	TGTGCCAGCAGTTACTGGGCAGGACTAGCGGACTCCTACGAGCAGTACTTC	CASSYWAGLADSYEQYF
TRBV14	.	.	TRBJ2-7	TGTGCCAGCAGCCAAGACCGGGACACCTACGAGCAGTACTTC	CASSQDRDTYEQYF
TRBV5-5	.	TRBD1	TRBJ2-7	TGTGCCAGCAGCTTGCAAGGGGGCGGGTACGAGCAGTACTTC	CASSLQGGGYEQYF
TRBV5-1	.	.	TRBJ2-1	TGCGCCAGCAGCTTGGTGAGCAGTAGCTCCTACAATGAGCAGTTCTTC	CASSLVSSSSYNEQFF
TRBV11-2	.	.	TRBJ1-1	TGTGCCAGCAGCTTAGGTATAGGCTTGAACACTGAAGCTTTCTTT	CASSLGIGLNTEAFF
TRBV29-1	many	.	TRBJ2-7	TGCAGCGTTGAGCTGGGCGCGGCCCACGAGCAGTACTTC	CSVELGAAHEQYF
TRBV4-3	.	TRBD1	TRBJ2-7	TGCGCCAGCAGCTCCTTCCCGGGACAGGGAGTCTACGAGCAGTACTTC	CASSSFPGQGVYEQYF
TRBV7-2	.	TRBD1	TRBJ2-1	TGTGCCAGCAGCTCACGGCCGGGACAGATCTACAATGAGCAGTTCTTC	CASSSRPGQIYNEQFF
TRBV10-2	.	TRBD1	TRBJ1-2	TGCGCCAGCTCTGGGGACAGTAGAGAGCAAGGCTACACCTTC	CASSGDSREQGYTF
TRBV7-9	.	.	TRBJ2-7	TGTGCCAGCATTCCCCCCGAAGGAACCTACGAGCAGTACTTC	CASIPPEGTYEQYF
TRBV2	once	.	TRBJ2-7	TGTGCCAGCACCAAAAACAGGAGAGGGGTCTTCTACGAGCAGTACTTC	CASTKNRRGVFYEQYF
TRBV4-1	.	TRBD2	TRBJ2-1	TGCGCCAGCAGCCTAGGTGGGGGACTAGCGGGAGGGAGCTCCTACAATGAGCAGTTCTTC	CASSLGGGLAGGSSYNEQFF
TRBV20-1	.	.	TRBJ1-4	TGCAGTGCTAGAGATCTGGCGGCAAGCGGAGAAAAACTGTTTTTT	CSARDLAASGEKLFF
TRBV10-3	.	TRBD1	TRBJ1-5	TGTGCCATCAGTGAGGAGACAGGGGAAGGTCAGCCCCAGCATTTT	CAISEETGEGQPQHF
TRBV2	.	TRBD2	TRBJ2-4	TGTGCCAGCAGTGGGACTAGCGGGAGGACGGGTGAGCAGTACTTC	CASSGTSGRTGEQYF
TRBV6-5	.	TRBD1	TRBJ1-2	TGTGCCAGCAGCCTGAGGGACAGGGGATCAAGTGGCTACACCTTC	CASSLRDRGSSGYTF
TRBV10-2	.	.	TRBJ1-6	TGCGCCACCAGGGACGGCTATAATTCACCCCTCCACTTT	CATRDGYNSPLHF
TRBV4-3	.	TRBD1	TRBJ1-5	TGCGCCAGCAGCCAAGATTACATCGGACAGGTAAATCAGCCCCAGCATTTT	CASSQDYIGQVNQPQHF
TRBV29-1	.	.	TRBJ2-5	TGCAGCGTTGATCATGGCAGGGGCCAAGAGACCCAGTACTTC	CSVDHGRGQETQYF
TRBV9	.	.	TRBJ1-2	TGTGCCAGCAGCCCGCCAAGAGCACAAGGGGGCTATGGCTACACCTTC	CASSPPRAQGGYGYTF
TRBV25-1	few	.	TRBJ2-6	TGTGCCAGCAGTAAAGGGAGGTCAGTCGTCCTGACTTTC	CASSKGRSVVLTF
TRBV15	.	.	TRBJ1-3	TGTGCCACCAGCAGACTGACCCGCTCTGGAAACACCATATATTTT	CATSRLTRSGNTIYF
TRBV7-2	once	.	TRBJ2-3	TGTGCCAGCAGCGGGAATAGGGGTTTCACAGATACGCAGTATTTT	CASSGNRGFTDTQYF
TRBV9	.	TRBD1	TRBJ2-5	TGTGCCAGCAGCGTAGAAGGGGGCCGCCAAGAGACCCAGTACTTC	CASSVEGGRQETQYF
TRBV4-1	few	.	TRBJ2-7	TGCGCCAGCAGCCATTATGGGGCCAGAGACGAGCAGTACTTC	CASSHYGARDEQYF
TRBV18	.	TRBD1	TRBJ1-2	TGTGCCAGCTCACCACCAGAACAGGGGTCTGGCTACACCTTC	CASSPPEQGSGYTF
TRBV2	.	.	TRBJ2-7	TGTGCCAGCAACCCCCGGTTACTATCGGTACAGGGATACGAGCAGTACTTC	CASNPRLLSVQGYEQYF
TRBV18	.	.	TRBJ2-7	TGTGCCAGCTCACCATCACGAAGCTACTACGAGCAGTACTTC	CASSPSRSYYEQYF
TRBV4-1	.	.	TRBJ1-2	TGCGCCAGCAGCCAGGCCTGGGGGAACTATGGCTACACCTTC	CASSQAWGNYGYTF
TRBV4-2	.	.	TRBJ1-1	TGTGCCAGCAGCCAAGGAGATAGTAGCCGCGGTTATGAAGCTTTCTTT	CASSQGDSSRGYEAFF
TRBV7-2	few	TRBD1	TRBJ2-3	TGTGCCAGCAGCGTAGACGGGACAGGGACATATACGCAGTATTTT	CASSVDGTGTYTQYF
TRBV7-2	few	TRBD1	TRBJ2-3	TGTGCCAGCAGCTTGCGACAGGGAGTAACAGATACGCAGTATTTT	CASSLRQGVTDTQYF
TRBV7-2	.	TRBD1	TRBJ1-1	TGTGCCAGCAGCCTCGGGACAGGGGTTAGGAACACTGAAGCTTTCTTT	CASSLGTGVRNTEAFF
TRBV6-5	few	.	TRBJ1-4	TGTGCCAGCAATAGCGGTGCAACTAATGAAAAACTGTTTTTT	CASNSGATNEKLFF
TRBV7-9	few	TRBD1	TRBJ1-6	TGTGCCAGCAGCTTACGGAGAGGGGGCAATTCACCCCTCCACTTT	CASSLRRGGNSPLHF
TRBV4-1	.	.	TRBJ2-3	TGCGCCAGCAGCCAAGCGGGAGAGAAAGATACGCAGTATTTT	CASSQAGEKDTQYF
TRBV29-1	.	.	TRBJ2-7	TGCAGCGTTGAGGCTCTCGGGACACAATACGAGCAGTACTTC	CSVEALGTQYEQYF
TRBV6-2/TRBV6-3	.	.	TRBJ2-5	TGTGCCGCCGAGGAGGGATACCAAGAGACCCAGTACTTC	CAAEEGYQETQYF